This passage covers 25 T cell receptor beta chains from one sample sequenced in a study of shared clonotypes between healthy human individuals (dated by TCRdb to 2018 to 2020). Libraries were prepared through the immunoSEQ multiplex PCR assay. TCRdb carries this immuneACCESS record with in-frame sequences only. Its versions omit some clonotypes, under half of them owing to an unresolved V gene in the studies checked, with the rest unexplained. This sample holds around 2.1 million clones; 90% to 95% were observed only once. The ten largest clones add up to roughly 1.7% of the sample. CD8 naive samples were obtained by positive selection for CCR7 among CD45RO-negative cells, yielding a CD45RA+CCR7+ population from which TemRA cells were excluded. Sequencing was performed on naive CD8+ T cells from PBMCs. The cell subset or site label corresponds to: CD45RA+CCR7+. All receptors derive from a man in his late teens or twenties in good health. Some clones in this sample may be carry-over from other donors' samples.

This rearrangement joins TRBV7-9 to TRBJ2-7; a possible D gene is TRBD1 (6 bases). The CDR3 sequence is 17 residues long. In germline, CDR1 is SEHNR, CDR2 FQNEAQ (reference sequence). V was shortened by 5 bases and J by 3 bases, with 23 bases between the two germline ends. The CDR3 nucleotides read TGTGCCAGCAGCCCGAAGGGCCCCGAGGGACATAACTACGAGCAGTACTTC. This translates into CASSPKGPEGHNYEQYF.

The chain employs TRBV27 and TRBJ1-2; TRBD1 matches at 7 bases. Germline V gene sequence: CDR1 MNHEY, CDR2 SMNVEV (reference sequence). CDR3 size: 14 residues. The ends lost 10 bases at V and 3 bases at J; junction bases unmatched: 11. Here the CDR3 DNA reads TGTGCCACGGGGGCAGGGGGTCGGGACTATGGCTACACCTTC. Translation: CATGAGGRDYGYTF.

This clone was picked up one time. The chain recombines TRBV28 with TRBJ1-1, with 8 bases matching TRBD1. With V trimmed by 5 bases and J by 4 bases, 12 bases remained unmatched. Germline loops: CDR1 MDHEN, CDR2 SYDVKM. The CDR3 covers 16 residues. The CDR3 DNA follows: TGTGCCAGCAGTCTCAGCCGGGACAGGCTCAGCACTGAAGCTTTCTTT. Amino acid sequence: CASSLSRDRLSTEAFF.

The V call is TRBV7-3, the J call TRBJ2-3; no reliable D call. The ends were cut back, 2 bases at V and 0 bases at J, with 6 bases in the middle. CDR1 and CDR2 (germline): SGHTA, FQGTGA. The CDR3 runs 14 residues. The CDR3 DNA sequence: TGTGCCAGCAGCTTATCCCCTAGCACAGATACGCAGTATTTT. Translation: CASSLSPSTDTQYF.

The chain has TRBV13 and TRBJ2-7; D is unclear. The CDR3 has 13 residues. Germline V gives CDR1 PRHDT, CDR2 FYEKMQ (reference sequence). Trimming removed 4 bases at V and 5 bases at J, with 12 bases between. CDR3 region: CASSSDGSNEQYF. The CDR3 DNA is TGTGCCAGCAGCTCGGACGGGTCCAACGAGCAGTACTTC.

The V and J genes are TRBV29-1 and TRBJ2-7, with 7 bases aligning to TRBD2. The trim removed 5 bases at V and 0 bases at J, leaving 4 bases unmatched. The CDR3 totals 13 residues. The germline V gene has CDR1 SQVTM and CDR2 ANQGSEA. The CDR3 protein is CSVRGDSSYEQYF. The CDR3 DNA reads TGCAGCGTTCGGGGGGATAGCTCCTACGAGCAGTACTTC.

The genes are TRBV5-5 and TRBJ2-7; D remains ambiguous. This CDR3 has 14 residues. V lost 0 bases to trimming and J lost 4 bases, with 11 bases between them. Germline V gives CDR1 SGHKS, CDR2 YYEKEE (reference sequence). This CDR3 reads CASSLEPGIYEQYF. In nucleotides, the CDR3 is TGTGCCAGCAGCTTGGAACCGGGCATTTACGAGCAGTACTTC.

CDR3 region: CASSEDRSNYGYTF. The CDR3 DNA reads as TGTGCCAGCTCAGAGGACAGGTCTAACTATGGCTACACCTTC. The chain uses TRBV18 and TRBJ1-2, with TRBD1 matching 7 bases. The CDR3 length is 14 residues. Germline V CDR1 and CDR2: KGHSH, LQKENI. Unmatched junction bases numbered 3, after V lost 5 bases and J lost 0 bases.

The rearrangement joins TRBV6-5 to TRBJ1-4; possibly TRBD1 for D (5 bases). Between the trimmed V and J ends, which lost 0 bases and 7 bases, there was a span of 9 bases. The V gene's germline CDR1 is MNHEY and CDR2 SVGAGI. The CDR3 extends over 14 amino acids. CDR3 protein: CASSYSQESEKLFF. As DNA, the CDR3 is TGTGCCAGCAGTTACTCACAGGAATCTGAAAAACTGTTTTTT.

This clone is a singleton in its sample. The chain links TRBV7-8 to TRBJ2-5, with D unclear. The V gene lost 3 bases and the J gene lost 6 bases, with 5 bases spanning the gap. The CDR3 totals 11 residues. Germline values: CDR1 SGHVS, CDR2 FQNEAQ. CDR3 protein: CASSFSQTQYF. The CDR3 DNA reads as TGTGCCAGCAGCTTCTCCCAGACCCAGTACTTC.

The V call is TRBV5-4, the J call TRBJ2-3; the match to TRBD2 covers 8 bases. The CDR3 loop spans 14 amino acids. Germline V CDR1 and CDR2: SGHNT, YYREEE (reference sequence). The J segment lost 2 bases and the V segment lost 7 bases, leaving 6 bases of the junction unmatched. This CDR3 reads CASLAGRNTDTQYF. For the CDR3, the DNA is TGTGCCAGCTTAGCGGGGAGAAACACAGATACGCAGTATTTT. The full variable domain, in which reference TRBV5-4 and TRBJ2-3 provide the parts outside the CDR3, is ETGVTQSPTHLIKTRGQQVTLRCSSQSGHNTVSWYQQALGQGPQFIFQYYREEENGRGNFPPRFSGLQFPNYSSELNVNALELDDSALYLCASLAGRNTDTQYFGPGTRLTVL.

This sequence joins TRBV11-2 and TRBJ2-1, with 12 bases aligning to TRBD2. V trimming: 5 bases; J trimming: 4 bases; junction bases outside the gene matches: 6. CDR3 size: 16 residues. Germline loops: CDR1 SGHAT, CDR2 FQNNGV. The CDR3, as DNA: TGTGCCAGCAGCCTCCCCCTAGCGGGGGGGTACAATGAGCAGTTCTTC. Its protein product is CASSLPLAGGYNEQFF.

This rearrangement joins TRBV9 to TRBJ2-3, with D uncertain. The V and J ends lost 4 bases and 4 bases respectively, with 13 bases between them. CDR3 length: 14 amino acids. CDR1 SGDLS and CDR2 YYNGEE come from the germline V gene. The chain's CDR3 is CASSSSPTADTQYF. For the CDR3, the DNA is TGTGCCAGCAGCTCCTCCCCGACGGCAGATACGCAGTATTTT. Based on the CDR3 plus reference TRBV9 and TRBJ2-3, the full variable domain is DSGVTQTPKHLITATGQRVTLRCSPRSGDLSVYWYQQSLDQGLQFLIQYYNGEERAKGNILERFSAQQFPDLHSELNLSSLELGDSALYFCASSSSPTADTQYFGPGTRLTVL.

The V and J genes are TRBV7-8 and TRBJ1-2; maybe TRBD1 (5 bases). The CDR3 totals 18 residues. Germline V gene lookup returns CDR1 SGHVS and CDR2 FQNEAQ. Trimming pared 1 base from V and 3 bases from J, leaving 21 bases between. CDR3 in DNA: TGTGCCAGCAGCTTAGTTATGGGGGGGTCTGAGGAGGACTATGGCTACACCTTC. Its translation is CASSLVMGGSEEDYGYTF.

To note about this clone: This sample includes further DNA sequences coding for the same CDR3. V gene TRBV9 combines with J gene TRBJ2-7; D may match TRBD1 or TRBD2 (6 bases each). Germline CDR1 and CDR2: SGDLS and YYNGEE. The CDR3 is 15 residues long. V was pared by 0 bases and J by 2 bases, with 12 bases between. In nucleotides, the CDR3 is TGTGCCAGCAGCGTAGGTGGCGGGACAACCTACGAGCAGTACTTC. It encodes CASSVGGGTTYEQYF.

The V call is TRBV4-3, the J call TRBJ2-3; D is undetermined. CDR1 is LGHNA, CDR2 YSLEER, per germline. CDR3 size: 19 residues. V lost 4 bases and J lost 0, with 23 bases in between. The CDR3 bases are TGCGCCAGCAGCCTACGTGTGCCCATGGTGACCCCTAGCACAGATACGCAGTATTTT. As protein: CASSLRVPMVTPSTDTQYF.

In regard to this clone: In the same sample, other DNA sequences code for this CDR3. CDR3 protein: CASSLGLGTGELFF. CDR3 in DNA: TGTGCCAGCAGTTTGGGACTAGGCACCGGGGAGCTGTTTTTT. This chain links TRBV27 with TRBJ2-2; 8 nucleotides match TRBD2. With 3 bases clipped from V and 4 bases from J, the junction kept 1 base outside the gene matches. This CDR3 has 14 residues. Germline V CDR1 and CDR2: MNHEY, SMNVEV (reference sequence).

V and J are TRBV5-8 and TRBJ2-3; no definite D call. Trimming cost V 3 bases and J 3 bases, with 2 bases left between them. Germline loops: CDR1 SGHTS, CDR2 YDEGEE. The CDR3 contains 11 residues. CDR3 amino acids: CASSYTDTQYF. The CDR3 DNA reads as TGTGCCAGCAGCTATACAGATACGCAGTATTTT.

The chain has TRBV7-9 and TRBJ1-1; possibly TRBD1 for D (5 bases). Germline V gives CDR1 SEHNR, CDR2 FQNEAQ (reference sequence). V dropped 0 bases and J dropped 1 base, with 12 bases sitting between them. The CDR3 contains 16 residues. The CDR3 is CASSLARGKRNTEAFF. The CDR3 region has the DNA TGTGCCAGCAGCTTAGCGAGGGGCAAACGGAACACTGAAGCTTTCTTT.

The chain couples TRBV10-3 to TRBJ2-1; D is possibly TRBD2 (6 bases). The CDR3 extends over 13 amino acids. V was cut by 6 bases and J by 6 bases, with 12 bases left in between. Germline V gene data show CDR1 as ENHRY and CDR2 as SYGVKD. Written as DNA, the CDR3 is TGTGCCATCAGCCAACTAGCAGCCAATGAGCAGTTCTTC. Residues: CAISQLAANEQFF.

This clone was picked up one time. The chain links TRBV30 to TRBJ2-7; the match to TRBD1 covers 10 bases. Germline-derived CDR1 and CDR2 are GTSNPN and SVGIG (reference sequence). The junction had 14 bases not matched to a gene; V was cut back by 5 bases and J by 4 bases. CDR3 size: 16 residues. CDR3 in amino acids: CAWDVSGGQGFYEQYF. The CDR3, as DNA: TGTGCCTGGGATGTGTCAGGGGGACAGGGGTTTTACGAGCAGTACTTC.

This chain connects TRBV9 to TRBJ2-5; no firm D call. V gave up 4 bases and J gave up 5 bases, with 15 bases separating them. This CDR3 has 14 residues. The germline CDR1 and CDR2 sequences are SGDLS and YYNGEE. The CDR3 here is CASSSSRSGETQYF. The CDR3 DNA reads TGTGCCAGCAGCTCCTCTAGATCTGGTGAGACCCAGTACTTC. The variable domain in full, completed from reference TRBV9 and TRBJ2-5, reads DSGVTQTPKHLITATGQRVTLRCSPRSGDLSVYWYQQSLDQGLQFLIQYYNGEERAKGNILERFSAQQFPDLHSELNLSSLELGDSALYFCASSSSRSGETQYFGPGTRLLVL.

V and J are TRBV7-9 and TRBJ2-7; perhaps TRBD2 as D (6 bases). This CDR3 is 14 amino acids long. Per the germline V gene, CDR1 is SEHNR and CDR2 is FQNEAQ (reference sequence). The V end lost 5 bases, the J end lost 0 bases, and 11 bases lay between the germline ends. The CDR3 is CASSTGRTSYEQYF. Here the CDR3 DNA reads TGTGCCAGCAGCACGGGGAGGACCTCCTACGAGCAGTACTTC. Looking up the rest from reference TRBV7-9 and TRBJ2-7 gives the full variable domain: DTGVSQNPRHKITKRGQNVTFRCDPISEHNRLYWYRQTLGQGPEFLTYFQNEAQLEKSRLLSDRFSAERPKGSFSTLEIQRTEQGDSAMYLCASSTGRTSYEQYFGPGTRLTVT.

V is TRBV28 and J is TRBJ2-2, with D uncertain. Germline V gives CDR1 MDHEN, CDR2 SYDVKM. V was trimmed by 5 bases and J by 5 bases, leaving 12 bases between them. The CDR3 spans 14 residues. This CDR3 reads CASSPLAWTGELFF. The DNA of the CDR3 is TGTGCCAGCAGTCCGCTGGCTTGGACCGGGGAGCTGTTTTTT.

V gene TRBV5-5 combines with J gene TRBJ1-2; 8 bases align to TRBD1. V was clipped by 6 bases and J by 5 bases; unmatched bases: 6. The germline gives CDR1 SGHKS, CDR2 YYEKEE (reference sequence). CDR3 length: 13 amino acids. The CDR3, as DNA: TGTGCCAGCATCAAGGACAGGGCGTATGGCTACACCTTC. Protein: CASIKDRAYGYTF. The whole variable domain, filled in from reference TRBV5-5 and TRBJ1-2, reads DAGVTQSPTHLIKTRGQQVTLRCSPISGHKSVSWYQQVLGQGPQFIFQYYEKEERGRGNFPDRFSARQFPNYSSELNVNALLLGDSALYLCASIKDRAYGYTFGSGTRLTVV.